This T cell receptor beta chain was profiled in a study of cytomegalovirus exposure and HLA in healthy donors. Study findings and constraints: Among CMV-associated TCR beta chains, most appeared HLA-restricted in a later analysis. In an earlier analysis, about 87% or about 30%: the productive usage of most TCR beta V segments. Testing in vitro showed three CMV-associated chains specific for CMV antigens.

A word on this clone: The antigen remains unidentified.

Germline CDR1 SGHNT, CDR2 YYREEE (reference sequence). Trimming pared 4 bases from V and 8 bases from J, leaving 18 bases between. The CDR3 runs 15 residues. PCR primers comprised 60 Vbeta and 13 Jbeta primers. Profiling relied on immunoSEQ multiplex PCR, and the TCRdb table lists in-frame clones only, not all of them. Here the sample spans 110,000 or so clones, 6.5% to 9.5% being singletons. This TCR came from a woman in her forties in good health and CMV-seropositive. Material for sequencing was PBMCs. The V call is TRBV5-4, the J call TRBJ1-4, with D tentatively TRBD1 (6 bases). This CDR3 reads CASSRPGQRGEKLFF. CDR3 coding DNA: TGTGCCAGCAGCCGACCGGGACAACGAGGGGAAAAACTGTTTTTT.